The subject of this entry is one T cell receptor (beta chain). The table came from immunoSEQ multiplex PCR; TCRdb's copy has only in-frame clones and leaves some out. The sample has roughly 68,000 clones, 85% to 90% seen once. This record belongs to a study of blood T cell repertoires in COVID-19. Background on the study: The study drew acute and convalescent COVID-19 samples from the United States, Italy and Spain. The analysed material was cDNA or gDNA that came from T cells, B-cell-depleted T cells, or PBMCs.

The V and J ends lost 7 bases and 2 bases respectively, with 15 bases between them. The CDR3 has 14 amino acids. CDR1 is SEHNR and CDR2 is FQNEAQ in the germline V gene (reference sequence). The sequence derives from a woman aged 45-65 years with active COVID-19. The chain has TRBV7-9 and TRBJ2-7, with D possibly matching TRBD1 (5 bases). The sequencing sample was made of peripheral blood. The CDR3 protein is CASTHTDSAYEQYF. The CDR3 DNA sequence: TGTGCCAGCACCCATACTGACAGTGCCTACGAGCAGTACTTC.